This T cell receptor (beta chain) was recorded in a study of CD8+ T cells in alopecia areata. In the study overall: Scalp area affected, as a percentage, set the severity score of treated patients.

cDNA reverse transcribed from extracted RNA served as the sequencing template. TCRdb keeps only in-frame clones here, not all; method: immunoSEQ multiplex PCR. This table holds roughly 250,000 clones, around 64% found once. Treatment specified: oral pan-JAK inhibitor, 5-10 mg twice daily. PBMCs, the starting material, were the source of sorted CD4+ and CD8+ T cells. A word on this clone: What it recognizes is unknown.

Study-wide points: Shared TCR sequences were less clear between patients than in mice, possibly partly from HLA diversity. There were also resident alphabeta T cells of normal skin sequenced in scalp samples.

Germline V gene data show CDR1 as SQVTM and CDR2 as ANQGSEA. The V and J ends lost 1 base and 2 bases respectively, with 9 bases between them. This CDR3 has 13 residues. The specimen comprised CD4+ T cells sorted from blood, sampled around week 54, from a patient treated with tofacitinib. The TCR sequence derives from a human donor with alopecia areata. The V and J genes are TRBV29-1 and TRBJ2-7; D unclear. CDR3 sequence reads: CSVEAVETYEQYF. Here the CDR3 DNA reads TGCAGCGTTGAAGCGGTTGAGACCTACGAGCAGTACTTC.